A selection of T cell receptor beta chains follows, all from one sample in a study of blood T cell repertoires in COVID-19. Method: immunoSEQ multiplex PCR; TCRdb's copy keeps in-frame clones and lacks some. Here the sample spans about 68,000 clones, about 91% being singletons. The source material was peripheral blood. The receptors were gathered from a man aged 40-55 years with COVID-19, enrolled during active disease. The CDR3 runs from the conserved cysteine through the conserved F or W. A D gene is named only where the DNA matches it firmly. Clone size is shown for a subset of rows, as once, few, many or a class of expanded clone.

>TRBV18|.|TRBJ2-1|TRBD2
TGTGCCAGCTCACCAACGAAAGGACTAGCGCCGTACAATGAGCAGTTCTTC
CASSPTKGLAPYNEQFF
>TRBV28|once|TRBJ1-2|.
TGTGCCGGTGGTTCGACTAAGGACTATGGCTACACCTTC
CAGGSTKDYGYTF
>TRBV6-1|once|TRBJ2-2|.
TGTGCCAGCAGTGAAGGGCAGGGTTACACCGGGGAGCTGTTTTTT
CASSEGQGYTGELFF
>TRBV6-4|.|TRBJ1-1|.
TGTGCCAGCAGTGATGGAGGGCGCACTGAAGCTTTCTTT
CASSDGGRTEAFF
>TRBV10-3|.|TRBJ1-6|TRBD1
TGTGCCATCAGTGAGGCAGGGGGCGCAAATTCACCCCTCCACTTT
CAISEAGGANSPLHF
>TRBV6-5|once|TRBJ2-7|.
TGTGCCAGCAGAGGAGCGGCCTACGAGCAGTACTTC
CASRGAAYEQYF
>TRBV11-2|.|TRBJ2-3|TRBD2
TGTGCCAGCAGCTTTGGGACTAGCGGGGGCACAGATACGCAGTATTTT
CASSFGTSGGTDTQYF
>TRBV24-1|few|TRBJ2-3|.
TGTGCCACCAGCGGTAGCACAGATACGCAGTATTTT
CATSGSTDTQYF
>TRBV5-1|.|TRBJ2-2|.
TGCGCCAGCAGACCCGGCACCGGGGAGCTGTTTTTT
CASRPGTGELFF
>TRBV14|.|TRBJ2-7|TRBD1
TGTGCCAGCAGTTACAGGACAGGGGTGAACTACGAGCAGTACTTC
CASSYRTGVNYEQYF
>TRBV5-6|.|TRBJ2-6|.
TGTGCCAGCAGCTTGAGTGGGCGCTCTGGGGCCAACGTCCTGACTTTC
CASSLSGRSGANVLTF